The clone carrying this T cell receptor (beta chain) was observed many times. What it recognizes is unknown. Germline V gene lookup returns CDR1 SGHAT and CDR2 FQDESV (reference sequence). V lost 5 bases, J lost 3 bases, and 15 bases stayed unmatched. This CDR3 has 18 amino acids. As it was prepared, the TCRbeta library received unique molecular identifiers. TCRdb analysed the PCR reads with MiXCR anew, one entry per CDR3 protein. This table has some 830,000 distinct CDR3 sequences, about 16% appearing once. This sample stems from a study of T-cell reconstitution after alpha-beta-depleted transplantation in children. Study-level findings and limits: T-cell counts and diversity at one year post-transplant came mainly from newly produced T cells. Where some patients showed high TCRbeta diversity at day 60, it came from recipient T cells and thymic progenitors that had survived.

The receptor was isolated from a male patient aged 10-17 years who had a stem cell transplant for acute lymphoblastic leukemia, so the T cells may come from the graft donor. The source material was PBMCs, mostly from graft donor cells, sampled 360 days after TCRalphabeta/CD19-depleted stem cell transplant. The chain couples TRBV11-1 to TRBJ2-2; 7 bases agree with TRBD1. CDR3 nucleotides: TGTGCCAGCAGCCCAGAACCCAAGGGGGCGGCGGACACCGGGGAGCTGTTTTTT. This translates into CASSPEPKGAADTGELFF.